The clone carrying this TCR beta chain was found once. This entry is derived from a study of blood T cell repertoires in COVID-19. Study summary: T cells, B-cell-depleted T cells, or PBMCs supplied cDNA or gDNA.

The assay was immunoSEQ multiplex PCR, and TCRdb's table has in-frame clones only and misses some. This sample carries approximately 160,000 clones, roughly 88% of them seen once, and the ten largest clones take about 6.8%. The CDR3 covers 14 residues. Germline V gene lookup returns CDR1 SGHRS and CDR2 YFSETQ. V was shortened by 4 bases and J by 1 base, with 11 bases between the two germline ends. The V call is TRBV5-1, the J call TRBJ1-1, with D possibly matching TRBD1 (6 bases). The specimen sequenced was peripheral blood. This TCR was recovered from a woman aged 50 to 60 in a cohort sampled during active or convalescent COVID-19. The CDR3 DNA is TGCGCCAGCAGCGGGGGACAAAGGAACACTGAAGCTTTCTTT. This codes for CASSGGQRNTEAFF. The whole variable domain, remainder taken from reference TRBV5-1 and TRBJ1-1, is KAGVTQTPRYLIKTRGQQVTLSCSPISGHRSVSWYQQTPGQGLQFLFEYFSETQRNKGNFPGRFSGRQFSNSRSEMNVSTLELGDSALYLCASSGGQRNTEAFFGQGTRLTVV.